This T cell receptor beta chain is from a study of control samples from healthy donors and cancer patients. Trimming shortened V by 1 base and J by 2 bases, and 7 bases separated the two germline ends. Germline V gives CDR1 SGHAT, CDR2 FQNNGV. The CDR3 runs to 14 residues. Profiled with immunoSEQ multiplex PCR; TCRdb holds only in-frame clones, not every one. This table holds 50,000 or so clones, 88% found once. The sequence derives from a middle-aged man in good health. The rearrangement uses TRBV11-2 and TRBJ2-3; unclear D gene. The sequencing input was blood. CDR3 amino acids: CASSLGGYTDTQYF. Here the CDR3 DNA reads TGTGCCAGCAGCTTAGGAGGATACACAGATACGCAGTATTTT.